The 10 T cell receptor beta chains given below trace back to one sample, sequenced in a study of Ad26.COV2.S vaccination and SARS-CoV-2 variants. Profiled with immunoSEQ multiplex PCR; TCRdb holds only in-frame clones, not every one. The table records some 640,000 clones, around 90% of them present only once. Treatment specified: 15 to 20 received Ad26.COV2.S at low or high dose, single or two shots; roughly 5 received placebo; per-sample allocation not given. Samples analyzed were those drawn on day 63 after the first vaccine or placebo injection. Sequencing was performed on peripheral blood, taken in a trial of Ad26.COV2.S vaccine versus placebo. Source of these receptors: a person between 18 and 65 years old who received the Ad26.COV2.S COVID-19 vaccine or a placebo.

The chain couples TRBV14 to TRBJ2-3; TRBD2 matches at 8 bases. V shed 5 bases, J shed 0 bases, and the junction held 4 bases outside the gene matches. The CDR3 covers 15 residues. Germline loops: CDR1 SGHDN, CDR2 FVKESK. CDR3 coding DNA: TGTGCCAGCAGCGTGACTAGCGTAAGCACAGATACGCAGTATTTT. Encoded protein: CASSVTSVSTDTQYF.

The chain uses TRBV5-1 and TRBJ2-7; D remains ambiguous. The V gene lost 4 bases and the J gene lost 0 bases, with 8 bases spanning the gap. Germline V gene lookup returns CDR1 SGHRS and CDR2 YFSETQ. The CDR3 totals 13 residues. The CDR3 DNA sequence: TGCGCCAGCAGCGGGATTAGCTCCTACGAGCAGTACTTC. Its translation is CASSGISSYEQYF.

The V gene is TRBV19, the J gene TRBJ2-2, with TRBD1 matching over 8 bases. J was trimmed by 6 bases and V by 5 bases; bases with no gene match: 8. Germline V gives CDR1 LNHDA, CDR2 SQIVND (reference sequence). This CDR3 has 15 amino acids. The CDR3 bases are TGTGCCAGTAGTTCCGGACAGGGCTCTCCCGGGGAGCTGTTTTTT. Encoded protein: CASSSGQGSPGELFF.

With respect to this clone: Compared with germline, one end of the junction differs, possibly owing to a read error. V and J are TRBV7-7 and TRBJ2-2; D call uncertain. Germline values: CDR1 SSHAT, CDR2 FNYEAQ (reference sequence). The CDR3 is made up of 14 amino acids. The CDR3 region has the DNA TGTGCTAGCAGCCCGACTGGGTGGACCGGGGAGCTGTTTTTT. Translating it yields CASSPTGWTGELFF.

Note on this clone: The same CDR3 can be traced to other DNA sequences in this sample. CDR3 amino acids: CASSLAGGVTDTQYF. The CDR3, as DNA: TGTGCCAGCAGCTTAGCGGGGGGGGTCACAGATACGCAGTATTTT. The chain links TRBV7-6 to TRBJ2-3, with TRBD2 identical over 7 bases. V trimming: 0 bases; J trimming: 2 bases; junction bases outside the gene matches: 2. The germline V gene encodes CDR1 SGHVS and CDR2 FNYEAQ. The CDR3 loop spans 15 amino acids.

The genes are TRBV4-3 and TRBJ2-1, with 8 bases fitting TRBD2. J was trimmed by 6 bases and V by 1 base; bases with no gene match: 11. Per the germline V gene, CDR1 is LGHNA and CDR2 is YSLEER. The CDR3 is 17 amino acids. DNA for the CDR3: TGCGCCAGCAGCCAAGCCCCTAGAATAGCGGGGCCCAATGAGCAGTTCTTC. This codes for CASSQAPRIAGPNEQFF.

The chain links TRBV30 to TRBJ2-7; weak D call: TRBD1 (6 bases). CDR3 length: 11 amino acids. V lost 7 bases and J lost 3, with 10 bases in between. Germline values: CDR1 GTSNPN, CDR2 SVGIG (reference sequence). CDR3 in amino acids: CASRDIYEQYF. CDR3 sequence (DNA): TGTGCCTCACGGGACATCTACGAGCAGTACTTC.

This rearrangement joins TRBV2 to TRBJ2-4, with D tentatively TRBD1 (5 bases). This CDR3 comprises 15 residues. V lost 7 bases and J lost 0, with 13 bases in between. Germline lookup yields CDR1 SNHLY and CDR2 FYNNEI. CDR3 protein: CASTQGFEAKNIQYF. For the CDR3, the DNA is TGTGCCAGCACCCAGGGCTTCGAAGCCAAAAACATTCAGTACTTC.

The chain has TRBV9 and TRBJ2-7; a weak D match, TRBD2 (7 bases). Per germline, CDR1 SGDLS and CDR2 YYNGEE. CDR3 size: 12 residues. Trimming removed 3 bases at V and 11 bases at J, with 15 bases between. The CDR3: CASSGGGGPKYF. For the CDR3, the DNA is TGTGCCAGCAGCGGAGGGGGAGGGCCGAAGTACTTC.

The chain couples TRBV24-1 to TRBJ2-7; D may match TRBD1 or TRBD2 (5 bases each). CDR3 size: 13 residues. Germline assignment: CDR1 KGHDR and CDR2 SFDVKD. Trimming shortened V by 3 bases and J by 7 bases, and 12 bases separated the two germline ends. The CDR3 nucleotides are TGTGCCACCAGTGATGGGGACCGGGGAGAGCAGTACTTC. As protein: CATSDGDRGEQYF.